This TCR beta chain was captured in a study of monozygotic twins with inflammatory bowel disease. The CDR3 is 14 amino acids. Germline assignment: CDR1 SQVTM and CDR2 ANQGSEA. TCRdb re-called the 5' RACE reads and shows each CDR3 protein once, DNA omitted. The listing records some 90,000 distinct CDR3 sequences. The clonotype was recovered from a human donor with ulcerative colitis or Crohn's disease, or a healthy co-twin of an affected twin (not recorded which). Sequenced: blood. The V and J genes are TRBV29-1 and TRBJ1-2; no DNA is available, so the TRBD1 call from TCRdb remains unchecked. The CDR3 here is CSVNPGTAGYGYTF. Full variable domain (outside the CDR3, taken from reference TRBV29-1 and TRBJ1-2): SAVISQKPSRDICQRGTSLTIQCQVDSQVTMMFWYRQQPGQSLTLIATANQGSEATYESGFVIDKFPISRPNLTFSTLTVSNMSPEDSSIYLCSVNPGTAGYGYTFGSGTRLTVV.